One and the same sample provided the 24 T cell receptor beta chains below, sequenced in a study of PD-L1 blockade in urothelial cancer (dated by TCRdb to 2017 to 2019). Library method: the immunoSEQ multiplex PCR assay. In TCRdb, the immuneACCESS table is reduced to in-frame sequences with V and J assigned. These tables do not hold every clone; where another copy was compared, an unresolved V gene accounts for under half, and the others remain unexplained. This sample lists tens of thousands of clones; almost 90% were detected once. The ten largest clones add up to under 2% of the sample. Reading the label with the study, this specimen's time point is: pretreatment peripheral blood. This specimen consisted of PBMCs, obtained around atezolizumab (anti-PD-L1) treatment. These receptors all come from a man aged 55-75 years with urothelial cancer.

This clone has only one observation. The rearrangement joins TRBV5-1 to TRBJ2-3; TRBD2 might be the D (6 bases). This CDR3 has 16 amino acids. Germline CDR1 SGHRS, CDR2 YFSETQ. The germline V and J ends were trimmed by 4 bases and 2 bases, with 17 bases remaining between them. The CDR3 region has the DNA TGCGCCAGCAGCCCGTGGGGGGTTCAAAACACAGATACGCAGTATTTT. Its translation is CASSPWGVQNTDTQYF.

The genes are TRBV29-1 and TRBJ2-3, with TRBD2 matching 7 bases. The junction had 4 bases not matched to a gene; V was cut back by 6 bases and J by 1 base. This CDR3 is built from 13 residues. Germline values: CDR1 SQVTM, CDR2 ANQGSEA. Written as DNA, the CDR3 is TGCAGCGTGGGGAGGGGAGGCACAGATACGCAGTATTTT. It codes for CSVGRGGTDTQYF.

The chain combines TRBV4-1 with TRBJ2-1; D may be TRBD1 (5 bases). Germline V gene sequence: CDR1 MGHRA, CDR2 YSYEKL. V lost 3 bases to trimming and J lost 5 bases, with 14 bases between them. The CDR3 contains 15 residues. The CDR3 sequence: CASSHQDTRNNEQFF. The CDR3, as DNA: TGCGCCAGCAGCCATCAGGACACCCGAAACAATGAGCAGTTCTTC.

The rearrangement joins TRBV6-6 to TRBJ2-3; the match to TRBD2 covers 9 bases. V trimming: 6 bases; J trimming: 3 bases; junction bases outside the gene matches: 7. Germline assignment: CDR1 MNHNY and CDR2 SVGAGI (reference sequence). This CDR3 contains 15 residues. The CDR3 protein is CASRPAGGITDTQYF. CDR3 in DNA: TGTGCCAGCAGGCCAGCGGGAGGCATAACAGATACGCAGTATTTT.

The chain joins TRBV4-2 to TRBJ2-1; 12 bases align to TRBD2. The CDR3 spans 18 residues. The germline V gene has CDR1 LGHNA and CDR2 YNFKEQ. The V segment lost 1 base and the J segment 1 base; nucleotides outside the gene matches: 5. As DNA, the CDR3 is TGTGCCAGCAGCCAAGGGACTAGCGGGGTTGGGTCCTACAATGAGCAGTTCTTC. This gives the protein CASSQGTSGVGSYNEQFF.

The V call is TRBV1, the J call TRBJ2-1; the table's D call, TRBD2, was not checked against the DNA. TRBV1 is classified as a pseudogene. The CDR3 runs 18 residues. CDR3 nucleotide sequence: TGCACCAGCAGCCACTTCACCGTTCTAGCGGGGGCAGGCAATGAGCAGTTCTTC. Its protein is CTSSHFTVLAGAGNEQFF.

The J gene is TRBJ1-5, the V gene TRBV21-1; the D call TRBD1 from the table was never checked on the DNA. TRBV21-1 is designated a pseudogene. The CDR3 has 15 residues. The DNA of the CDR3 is TGTGCCACCGAAAGGACAGGGGTGAGCAATCAGCCCCAGCATTTT. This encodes CATERTGVSNQPQHF.

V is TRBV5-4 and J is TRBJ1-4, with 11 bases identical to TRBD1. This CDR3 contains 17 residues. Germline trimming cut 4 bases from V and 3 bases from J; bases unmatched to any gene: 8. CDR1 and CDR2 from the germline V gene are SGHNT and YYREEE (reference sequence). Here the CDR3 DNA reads TGTGCCAGCAGCCACCTCTTGGACAGGGGGCCTAATGAAAAACTGTTTTTT. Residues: CASSHLLDRGPNEKLFF.

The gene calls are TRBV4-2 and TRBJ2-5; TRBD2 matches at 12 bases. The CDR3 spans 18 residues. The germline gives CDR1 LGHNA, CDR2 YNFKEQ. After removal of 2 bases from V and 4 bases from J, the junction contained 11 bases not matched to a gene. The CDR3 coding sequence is TGTGCCAGCAGCCAATTGGCTAGCGGGGGGGCCGTTGTAGAGACCCAGTACTTC. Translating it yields CASSQLASGGAVVETQYF.

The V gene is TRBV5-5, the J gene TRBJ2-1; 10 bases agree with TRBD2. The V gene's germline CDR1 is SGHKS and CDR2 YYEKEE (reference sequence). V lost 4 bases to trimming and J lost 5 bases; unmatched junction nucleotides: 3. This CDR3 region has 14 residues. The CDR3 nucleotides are TGTGCCAGCAGCCCTAGCGGGGGCCACAATGAGCAGTTCTTC. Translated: CASSPSGGHNEQFF.

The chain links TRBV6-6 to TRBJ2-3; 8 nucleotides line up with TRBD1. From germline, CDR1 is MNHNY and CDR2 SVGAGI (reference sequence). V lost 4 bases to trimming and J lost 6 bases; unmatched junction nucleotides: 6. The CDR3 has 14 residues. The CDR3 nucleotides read TGTGCCAGCAGTTGGGGGCAGGGGGCCGATACGCAGTATTTT. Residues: CASSWGQGADTQYF.

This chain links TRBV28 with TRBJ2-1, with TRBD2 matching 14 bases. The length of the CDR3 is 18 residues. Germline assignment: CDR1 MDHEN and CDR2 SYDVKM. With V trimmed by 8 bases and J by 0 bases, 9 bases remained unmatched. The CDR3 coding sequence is TGTGCCAGCGAGGGACTAGCGGGAGTAGGGGGCTCCTACAATGAGCAGTTCTTC. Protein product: CASEGLAGVGGSYNEQFF.

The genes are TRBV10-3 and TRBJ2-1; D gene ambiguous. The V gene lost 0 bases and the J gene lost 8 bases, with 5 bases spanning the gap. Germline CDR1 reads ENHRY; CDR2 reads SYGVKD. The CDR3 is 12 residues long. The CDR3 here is CAISESRDEQFF. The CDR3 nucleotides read TGTGCCATCAGTGAGTCTCGCGATGAGCAGTTCTTC.

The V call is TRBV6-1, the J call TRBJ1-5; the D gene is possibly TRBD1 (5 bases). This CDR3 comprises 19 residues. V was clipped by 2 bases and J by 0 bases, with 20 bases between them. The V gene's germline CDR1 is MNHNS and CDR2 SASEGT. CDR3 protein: CASSELGDSQRYSNQPQHF. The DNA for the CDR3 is TGTGCCAGCAGTGAATTAGGAGACAGCCAAAGATATAGCAATCAGCCCCAGCATTTT.

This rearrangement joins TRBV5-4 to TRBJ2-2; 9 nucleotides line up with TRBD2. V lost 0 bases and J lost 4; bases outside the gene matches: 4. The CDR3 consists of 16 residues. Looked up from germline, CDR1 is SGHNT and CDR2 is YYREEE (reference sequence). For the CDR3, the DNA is TGTGCCAGCAGCTTGGCTAGCGGGGAGCCCACCGGGGAGCTGTTTTTT. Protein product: CASSLASGEPTGELFF.

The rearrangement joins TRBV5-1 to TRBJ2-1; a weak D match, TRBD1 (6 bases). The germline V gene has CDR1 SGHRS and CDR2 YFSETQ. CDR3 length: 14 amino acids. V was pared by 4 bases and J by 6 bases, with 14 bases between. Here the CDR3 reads CASSGGVGGNEQFF. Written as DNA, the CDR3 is TGCGCCAGCAGCGGTGGGGTAGGGGGCAATGAGCAGTTCTTC.

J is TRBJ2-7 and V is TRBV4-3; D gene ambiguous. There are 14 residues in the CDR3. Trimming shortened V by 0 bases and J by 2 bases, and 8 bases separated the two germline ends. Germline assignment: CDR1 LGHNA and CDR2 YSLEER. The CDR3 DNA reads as TGCGCCAGCAGCCAAGATTGGAGTGCCTACGAGCAGTACTTC. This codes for CASSQDWSAYEQYF.

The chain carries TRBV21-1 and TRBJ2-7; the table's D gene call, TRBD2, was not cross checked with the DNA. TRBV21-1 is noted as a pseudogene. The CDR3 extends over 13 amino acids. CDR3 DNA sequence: TGTGCCAGCAGGGCGGGCAGTTACTACGAGCAGTACTTC. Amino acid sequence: CASRAGSYYEQYF.

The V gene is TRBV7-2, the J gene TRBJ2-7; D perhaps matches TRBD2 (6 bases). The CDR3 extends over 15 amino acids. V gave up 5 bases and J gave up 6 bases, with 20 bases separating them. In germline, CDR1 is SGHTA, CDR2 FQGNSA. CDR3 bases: TGTGCCAGCAGCGTTACCGGGACTCCCCCCCCCGAGCAGTACTTC. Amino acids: CASSVTGTPPPEQYF.

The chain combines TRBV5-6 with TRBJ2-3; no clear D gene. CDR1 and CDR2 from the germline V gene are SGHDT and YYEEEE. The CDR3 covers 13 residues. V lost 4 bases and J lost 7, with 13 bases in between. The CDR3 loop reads CASSPRWAHTQYF. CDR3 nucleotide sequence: TGTGCCAGCAGCCCCCGCTGGGCCCATACGCAGTATTTT.

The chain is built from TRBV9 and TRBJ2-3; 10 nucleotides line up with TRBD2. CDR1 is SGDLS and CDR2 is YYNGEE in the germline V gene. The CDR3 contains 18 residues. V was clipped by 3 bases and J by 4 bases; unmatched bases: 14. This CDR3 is CASSGGASGGGRADTQYF. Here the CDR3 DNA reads TGTGCCAGCAGCGGGGGGGCTAGCGGGGGTGGTCGGGCAGATACGCAGTATTTT.

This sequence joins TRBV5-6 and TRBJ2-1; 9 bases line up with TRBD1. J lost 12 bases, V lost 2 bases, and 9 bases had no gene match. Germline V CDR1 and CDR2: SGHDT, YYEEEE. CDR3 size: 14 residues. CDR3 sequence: CASSFRDRAILQFF. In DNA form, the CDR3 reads TGTGCCAGCAGCTTCCGGGACAGGGCAATCTTGCAGTTCTTC.

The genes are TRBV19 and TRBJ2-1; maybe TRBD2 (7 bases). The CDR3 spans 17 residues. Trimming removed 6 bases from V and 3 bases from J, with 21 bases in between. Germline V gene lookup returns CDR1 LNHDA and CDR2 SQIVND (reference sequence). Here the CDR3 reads CASRGLFEGGGYNEQFF. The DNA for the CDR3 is TGTGCCAGTAGGGGGCTATTTGAGGGAGGGGGCTACAATGAGCAGTTCTTC. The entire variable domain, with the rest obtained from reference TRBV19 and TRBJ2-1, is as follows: DGGITQSPKYLFRKEGQNVTLSCEQNLNHDAMYWYRQDPGQGLRLIYYSQIVNDFQKGDIAEGYSVSREKKESFPLTVTSAQKNPTAFYLCASRGLFEGGGYNEQFFGPGTRLTVL.

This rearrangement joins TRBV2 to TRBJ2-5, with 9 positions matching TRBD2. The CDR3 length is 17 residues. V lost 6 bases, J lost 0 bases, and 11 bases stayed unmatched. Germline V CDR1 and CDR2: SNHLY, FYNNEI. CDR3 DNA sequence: TGTGCCAGCAGGAAACCGTGGCTAGCGGGGTACCAAGAGACCCAGTACTTC. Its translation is CASRKPWLAGYQETQYF.